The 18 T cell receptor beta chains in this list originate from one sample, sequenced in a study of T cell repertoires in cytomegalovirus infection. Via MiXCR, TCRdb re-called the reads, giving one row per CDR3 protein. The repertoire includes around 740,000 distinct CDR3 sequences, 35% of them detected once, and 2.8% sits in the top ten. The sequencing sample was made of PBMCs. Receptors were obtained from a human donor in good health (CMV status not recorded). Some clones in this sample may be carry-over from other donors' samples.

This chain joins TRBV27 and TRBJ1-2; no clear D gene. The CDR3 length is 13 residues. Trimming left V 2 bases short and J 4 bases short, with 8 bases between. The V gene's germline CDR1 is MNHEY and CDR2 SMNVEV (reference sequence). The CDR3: CASSLNSFYGYTF. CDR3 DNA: TGTGCCAGCAGTTTAAACAGCTTCTATGGCTACACCTTC.

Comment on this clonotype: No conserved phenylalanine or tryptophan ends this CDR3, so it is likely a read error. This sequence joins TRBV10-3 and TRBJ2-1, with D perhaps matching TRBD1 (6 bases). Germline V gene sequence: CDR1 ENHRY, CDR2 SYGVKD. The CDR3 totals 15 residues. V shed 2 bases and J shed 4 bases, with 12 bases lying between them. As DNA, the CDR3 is TGTGCCATCAGTGAGAGGACAGACACATACAATGAGCAGTTCTTA. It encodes CAISERTDTYNEQFL.

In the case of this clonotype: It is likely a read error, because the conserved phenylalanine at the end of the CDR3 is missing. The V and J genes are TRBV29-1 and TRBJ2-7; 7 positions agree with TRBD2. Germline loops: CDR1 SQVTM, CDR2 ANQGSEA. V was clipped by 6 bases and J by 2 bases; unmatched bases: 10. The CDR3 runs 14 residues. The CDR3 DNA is TGCAGCGTGCTGATTCTAGCGGCAGCCTACGAGCAGTACTGC. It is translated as CSVLILAAAYEQYC.

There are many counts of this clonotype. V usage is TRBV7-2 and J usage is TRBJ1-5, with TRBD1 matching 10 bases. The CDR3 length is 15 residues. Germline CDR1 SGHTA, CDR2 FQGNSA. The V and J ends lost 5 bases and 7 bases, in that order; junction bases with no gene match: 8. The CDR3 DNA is TGTGCCAGCAGCCCCCGGACAGGGGGAGCCCAGCCCCAGCATTTT. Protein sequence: CASSPRTGGAQPQHF. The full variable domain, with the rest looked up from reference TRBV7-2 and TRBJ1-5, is GAGVSQSPSNKVTEKGKDVELRCDPISGHTALYWYRQSLGQGLEFLIYFQGNSAPDKSGLPSDRFSAERTGGSVSTLTIQRTQQEDSAVYLCASSPRTGGAQPQHFGDGTRLSIL.

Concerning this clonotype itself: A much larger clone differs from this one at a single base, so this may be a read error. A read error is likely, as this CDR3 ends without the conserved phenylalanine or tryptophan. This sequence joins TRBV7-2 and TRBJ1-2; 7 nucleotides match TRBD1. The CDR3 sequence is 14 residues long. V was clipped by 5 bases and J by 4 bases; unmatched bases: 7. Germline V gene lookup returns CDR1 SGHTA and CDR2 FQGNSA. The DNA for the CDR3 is TGTGCCAGCAGCCGAAACAGGGGACTCTATGGCTACACCTTA. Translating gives CASSRNRGLYGYTL.

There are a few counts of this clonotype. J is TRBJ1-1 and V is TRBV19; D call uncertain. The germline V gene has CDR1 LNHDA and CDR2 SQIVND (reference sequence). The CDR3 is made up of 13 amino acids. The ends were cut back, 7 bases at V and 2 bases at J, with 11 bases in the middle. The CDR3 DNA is TGTGCCAGTACCCGTGGCCTCAACACTGAAGCTTTCTTT. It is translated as CASTRGLNTEAFF.

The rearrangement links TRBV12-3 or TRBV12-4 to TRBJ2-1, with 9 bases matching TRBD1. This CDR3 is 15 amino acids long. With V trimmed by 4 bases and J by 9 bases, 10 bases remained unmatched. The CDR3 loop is CASSSPGQGGGEQFF. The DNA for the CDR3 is TGTGCCAGCAGTTCGCCGGGACAGGGCGGGGGTGAGCAGTTCTTC.

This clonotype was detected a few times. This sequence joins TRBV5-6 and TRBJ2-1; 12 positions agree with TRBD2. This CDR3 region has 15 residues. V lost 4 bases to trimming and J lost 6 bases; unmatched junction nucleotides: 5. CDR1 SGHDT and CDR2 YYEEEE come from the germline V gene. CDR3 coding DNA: TGTGCCAGCAGCGGCGGACTAGCGGGGCCCAATGAGCAGTTCTTC. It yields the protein CASSGGLAGPNEQFF.

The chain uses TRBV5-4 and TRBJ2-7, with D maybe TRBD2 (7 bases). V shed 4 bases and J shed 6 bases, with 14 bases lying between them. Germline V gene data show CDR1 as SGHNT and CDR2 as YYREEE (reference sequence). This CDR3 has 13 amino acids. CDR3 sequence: CASSPGGASEQYF. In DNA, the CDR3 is TGTGCCAGCAGCCCTGGGGGGGCGAGCGAGCAGTACTTC. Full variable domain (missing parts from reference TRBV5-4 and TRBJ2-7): ETGVTQSPTHLIKTRGQQVTLRCSSQSGHNTVSWYQQALGQGPQFIFQYYREEENGRGNFPPRFSGLQFPNYSSELNVNALELDDSALYLCASSPGGASEQYFGPGTRLTVT.

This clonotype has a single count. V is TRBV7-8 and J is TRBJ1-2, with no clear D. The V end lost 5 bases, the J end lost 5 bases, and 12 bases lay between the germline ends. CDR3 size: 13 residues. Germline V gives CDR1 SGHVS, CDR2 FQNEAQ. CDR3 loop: CASSPDAAYGYTF. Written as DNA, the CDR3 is TGTGCCAGCAGCCCCGACGCAGCGTATGGCTACACCTTC.

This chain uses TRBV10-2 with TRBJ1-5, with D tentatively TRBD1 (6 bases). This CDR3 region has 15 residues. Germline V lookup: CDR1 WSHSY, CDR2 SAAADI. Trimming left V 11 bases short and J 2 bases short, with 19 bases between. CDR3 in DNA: TGCGCCCGACGGGGTGGGGGCTATGGCAATCAGCCCCAGCATTTT. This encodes CARRGGGYGNQPQHF.

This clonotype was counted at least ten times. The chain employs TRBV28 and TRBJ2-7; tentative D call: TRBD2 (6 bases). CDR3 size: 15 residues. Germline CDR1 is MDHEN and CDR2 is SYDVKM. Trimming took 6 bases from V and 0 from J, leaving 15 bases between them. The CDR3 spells CASSPAGLNSYEQYF. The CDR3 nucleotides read TGTGCCAGCAGCCCGGCGGGGTTGAACTCCTACGAGCAGTACTTC.

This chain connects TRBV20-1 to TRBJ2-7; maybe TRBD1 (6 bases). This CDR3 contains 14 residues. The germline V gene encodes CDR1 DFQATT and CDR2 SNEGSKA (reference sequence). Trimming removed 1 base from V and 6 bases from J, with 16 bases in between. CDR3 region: CSARAWDTPGEQYF. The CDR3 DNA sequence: TGCAGTGCTAGAGCCTGGGACACCCCGGGCGAGCAGTACTTC.

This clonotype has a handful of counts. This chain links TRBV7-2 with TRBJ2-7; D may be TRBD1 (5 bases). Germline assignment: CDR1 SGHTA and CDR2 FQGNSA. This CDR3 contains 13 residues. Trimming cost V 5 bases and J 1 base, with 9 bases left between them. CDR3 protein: CASSERGSYEQYF. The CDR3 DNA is TGTGCCAGCAGCGAAAGGGGTTCCTACGAGCAGTACTTC.

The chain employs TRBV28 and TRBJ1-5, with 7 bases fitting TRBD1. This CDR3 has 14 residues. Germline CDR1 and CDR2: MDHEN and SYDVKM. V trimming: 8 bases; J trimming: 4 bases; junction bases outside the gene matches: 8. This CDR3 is CASSQGVWNQPQHF. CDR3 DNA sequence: TGTGCCAGCTCCCAGGGGGTGTGGAATCAGCCCCAGCATTTT. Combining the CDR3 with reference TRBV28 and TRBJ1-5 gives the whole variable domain DVKVTQSSRYLVKRTGEKVFLECVQDMDHENMFWYRQDPGLGLRLIYFSYDVKMKEKGDIPEGYSVSREKKERFSLILESASTNQTSMYLCASSQGVWNQPQHFGDGTRLSIL.

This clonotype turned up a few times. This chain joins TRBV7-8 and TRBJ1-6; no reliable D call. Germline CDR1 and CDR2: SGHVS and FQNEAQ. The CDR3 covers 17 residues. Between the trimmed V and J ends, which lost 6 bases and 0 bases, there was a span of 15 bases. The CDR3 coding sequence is TGTGCCAGCAGAAACGCGCTGGGGAGCTCCTATAATTCACCCCTCCACTTT. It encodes CASRNALGSSYNSPLHF.

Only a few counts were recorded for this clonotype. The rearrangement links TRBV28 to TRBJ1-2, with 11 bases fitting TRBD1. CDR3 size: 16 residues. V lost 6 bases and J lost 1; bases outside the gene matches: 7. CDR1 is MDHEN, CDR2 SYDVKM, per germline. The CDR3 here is CASSPLGQGGNYGYTF. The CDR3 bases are TGTGCCAGCAGCCCCCTGGGACAGGGGGGTAACTATGGCTACACCTTC.

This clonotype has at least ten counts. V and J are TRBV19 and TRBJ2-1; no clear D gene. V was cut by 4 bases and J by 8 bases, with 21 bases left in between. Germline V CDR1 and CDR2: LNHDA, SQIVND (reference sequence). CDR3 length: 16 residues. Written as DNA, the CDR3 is TGTGCCAGTAGTAACCCCTCCGGGTACCGAGTCGATGAGCAGTTCTTC. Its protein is CASSNPSGYRVDEQFF.